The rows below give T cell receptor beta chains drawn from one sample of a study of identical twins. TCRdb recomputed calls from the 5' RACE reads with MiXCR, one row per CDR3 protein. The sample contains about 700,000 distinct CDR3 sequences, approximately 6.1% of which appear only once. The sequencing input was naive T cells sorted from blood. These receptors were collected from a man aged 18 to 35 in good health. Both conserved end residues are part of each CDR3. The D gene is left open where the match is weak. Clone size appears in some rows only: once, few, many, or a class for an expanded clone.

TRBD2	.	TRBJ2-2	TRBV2	CASRSSSGRFTGELFF	TGTGCCAGCAGATCGTCTAGCGGAAGATTCACCGGGGAGCTGTTTTTT
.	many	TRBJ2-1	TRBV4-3	CASSQGGLAHNEQFF	TGCGCCAGCAGCCAAGGTGGATTAGCCCACAATGAGCAGTTCTTC
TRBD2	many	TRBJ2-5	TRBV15	CATGEGSKETQYF	TGTGCCACCGGGGAGGGCTCCAAAGAGACCCAGTACTTC
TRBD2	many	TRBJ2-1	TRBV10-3	CAISSQEREAVLNEQFF	TGTGCCATCAGTAGTCAAGAGCGGGAGGCTGTACTGAATGAGCAGTTCTTC
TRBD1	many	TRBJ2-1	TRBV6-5	CASSYSDRPQRNEQFF	TGTGCCAGCAGTTACTCGGACAGGCCCCAACGGAATGAGCAGTTCTTC
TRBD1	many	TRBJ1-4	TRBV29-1	CSLTGTGNEKLFF	TGCAGCCTCACCGGGACAGGGAATGAAAAACTGTTTTTT
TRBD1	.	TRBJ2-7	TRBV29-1	CSVEGGDRTYEQYF	TGCAGCGTTGAAGGGGGGGACAGGACCTACGAGCAGTACTTC
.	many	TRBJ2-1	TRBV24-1	CATSAVEAYNEQFF	TGTGCCACCAGTGCGGTAGAGGCCTACAATGAGCAGTTCTTC
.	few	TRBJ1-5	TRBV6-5	CASSYSVLITPQHF	TGTGCCAGCAGTTATTCGGTTCTAATCACGCCCCAGCATTTT
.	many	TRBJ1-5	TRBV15	CATSRDTMGPDQPQHF	TGTGCCACCAGCAGAGATACGATGGGACCCGATCAGCCCCAGCATTTT
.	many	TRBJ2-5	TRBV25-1	CASSESLQIQETQYF	TGTGCCAGCAGTGAATCTTTACAGATCCAAGAGACCCAGTACTTC
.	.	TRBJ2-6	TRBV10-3	CAARRDAGRSGANVLTF	TGTGCCGCCCGCCGGGACGCCGGCCGCTCTGGGGCCAACGTCCTGACTTTC
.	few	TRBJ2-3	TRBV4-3	CASSQRRGLSTDTQYF	TGCGCCAGCAGCCAAAGGAGGGGACTCTCCACAGATACGCAGTATTTT
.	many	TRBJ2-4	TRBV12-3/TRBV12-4	CASSRDRSLAKNIQYF	TGTGCCAGCAGCCGGGACCGATCACTAGCCAAAAACATTCAGTACTTC